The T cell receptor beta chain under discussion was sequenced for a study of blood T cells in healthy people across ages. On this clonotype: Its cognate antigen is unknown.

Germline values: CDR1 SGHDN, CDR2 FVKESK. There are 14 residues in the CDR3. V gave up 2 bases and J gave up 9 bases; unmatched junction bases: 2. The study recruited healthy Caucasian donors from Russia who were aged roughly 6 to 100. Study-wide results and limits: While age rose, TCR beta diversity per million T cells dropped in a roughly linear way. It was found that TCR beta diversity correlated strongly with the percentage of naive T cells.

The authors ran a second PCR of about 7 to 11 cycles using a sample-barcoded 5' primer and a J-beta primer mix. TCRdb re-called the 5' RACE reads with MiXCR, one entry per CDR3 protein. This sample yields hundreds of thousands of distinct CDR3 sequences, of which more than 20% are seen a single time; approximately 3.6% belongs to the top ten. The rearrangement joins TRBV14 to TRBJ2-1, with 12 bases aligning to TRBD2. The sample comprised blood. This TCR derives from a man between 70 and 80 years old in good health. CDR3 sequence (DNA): TGTGCCAGCAGCCAACCGGGACTAGCGGGTGAGCAGTTCTTC. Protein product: CASSQPGLAGEQFF. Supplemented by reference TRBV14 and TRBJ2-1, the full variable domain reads EAGVTQFPSHSVIEKGQTVTLRCDPISGHDNLYWYRRVMGKEIKFLLHFVKESKQDESGMPNNRFLAERTGGTYSTLKVQPAELEDSGVYFCASSQPGLAGEQFFGPGTRLTVL.